These T cell receptor beta chains were read from a single sample in a study of CD4 T cells in relation to SARS-CoV-2 and coronaviruses. For these receptors, no antigen is known. Produced via immunoSEQ multiplex PCR; TCRdb's table is partial and in-frame only. The repertoire includes over 15,000 clones, around 82% of them detected once, and 7.5% to 10% sits in the top ten. The sample comprised CD4+ T cells from PBMCs, cultured in vitro. The receptor set was obtained from a human donor in good health. Both conserved end residues are part of each CDR3. Fields, in order: D gene, J gene, V gene, clone size, CDR3 protein, CDR3 DNA. D genes are given only for firm matches. Clone size is stated in some rows and not others, as once, few, many or a class when expanded.

d_gene: TRBD2
j_gene: TRBJ2-7
v_gene: TRBV5-1
abundance: NA
CDR3aa: CASSLTSGNSYEQYF
CDR3nt: TGCGCCAGCAGCTTAACTAGCGGGAACTCCTACGAGCAGTACTTC

d_gene: NA
j_gene: TRBJ1-1
v_gene: TRBV20-1
abundance: few
CDR3aa: CSASLFGNTEAFF
CDR3nt: TGCAGTGCTAGTCTTTTCGGGAACACTGAAGCTTTCTTT

d_gene: TRBD2
j_gene: TRBJ2-5
v_gene: TRBV6-1
abundance: NA
CDR3aa: CASSDSGRAVETQYF
CDR3nt: TGTGCCAGCAGTGATAGTGGGAGGGCCGTAGAGACCCAGTACTTC

d_gene: TRBD1
j_gene: TRBJ2-3
v_gene: TRBV5-1
abundance: NA
CDR3aa: CASSFPTGPLTDTQYF
CDR3nt: TGCGCCAGCAGCTTCCCGACAGGGCCGTTAACAGATACGCAGTATTTT

d_gene: NA
j_gene: TRBJ2-5
v_gene: TRBV30
abundance: NA
CDR3aa: CAWSVGQETQYF
CDR3nt: TGTGCCTGGAGTGTCGGCCAAGAGACCCAGTACTTC

d_gene: NA
j_gene: TRBJ1-2
v_gene: TRBV6-5
abundance: NA
CDR3aa: CASRPAGGGNYGYTF
CDR3nt: TGTGCCAGCAGGCCAGCGGGGGGGGGTAACTATGGCTACACCTTC

d_gene: NA
j_gene: TRBJ2-7
v_gene: TRBV3-1/TRBV3-2
abundance: NA
CDR3aa: CASSELHEQYF
CDR3nt: TGTGCCAGCAGCGAACTTCACGAGCAGTACTTC

d_gene: TRBD1
j_gene: TRBJ1-1
v_gene: TRBV15
abundance: NA
CDR3aa: CATSRDPIQGGRTEAFF
CDR3nt: TGTGCCACCAGCAGAGATCCAATACAGGGGGGAAGGACTGAAGCTTTCTTT

d_gene: TRBD2
j_gene: TRBJ2-1
v_gene: TRBV5-1
abundance: NA
CDR3aa: CASSQGSGSSYNEQFF
CDR3nt: TGCGCCAGCAGTCAGGGTAGCGGGAGCTCCTACAATGAGCAGTTCTTC

d_gene: TRBD1
j_gene: TRBJ1-1
v_gene: TRBV20-1
abundance: NA
CDR3aa: CSASRTGNTEAFF
CDR3nt: TGCAGTGCTAGTAGGACAGGTAACACTGAAGCTTTCTTT

d_gene: TRBD1
j_gene: TRBJ2-5
v_gene: TRBV7-9
abundance: NA
CDR3aa: CASSHYRGGETQYF
CDR3nt: TGTGCCAGCAGCCACTACAGGGGCGGGGAGACCCAGTACTTC

d_gene: TRBD2
j_gene: TRBJ2-1
v_gene: TRBV6-2/TRBV6-3
abundance: medium-sized
CDR3aa: CASSSSGRDIDEQFF
CDR3nt: TGTGCCAGCAGCTCTAGCGGGAGAGATATAGATGAGCAGTTCTTC

d_gene: NA
j_gene: TRBJ1-1
v_gene: TRBV27
abundance: NA
CDR3aa: CASSLFARTEAFF
CDR3nt: TGTGCCAGCAGTTTATTCGCTCGCACTGAAGCTTTCTTT

d_gene: NA
j_gene: TRBJ2-3
v_gene: TRBV6-1
abundance: NA
CDR3aa: CASSETNSLTDTQYF
CDR3nt: TGTGCCAGCAGTGAAACTAACAGCCTTACAGATACGCAGTATTTT

d_gene: TRBD1
j_gene: TRBJ1-2
v_gene: TRBV2
abundance: NA
CDR3aa: CASSEYRGYGYTF
CDR3nt: TGTGCCAGCAGTGAGTACAGGGGCTATGGCTACACCTTC

d_gene: TRBD2
j_gene: TRBJ2-1
v_gene: TRBV5-5
abundance: NA
CDR3aa: CASSLAGLAVDEQFF
CDR3nt: TGTGCCAGCAGCTTAGCGGGACTAGCGGTCGATGAGCAGTTCTTC

d_gene: NA
j_gene: TRBJ2-3
v_gene: TRBV18
abundance: few
CDR3aa: CASSTYTDTQYF
CDR3nt: TGTGCCAGCTCAACCTACACAGATACGCAGTATTTT

d_gene: NA
j_gene: TRBJ1-3
v_gene: TRBV7-6
abundance: NA
CDR3aa: CASSLETSSSGNTIYF
CDR3nt: TGTGCCAGCAGCTTAGAGACCTCGTCCTCTGGAAACACCATATATTTT

d_gene: TRBD2
j_gene: TRBJ2-1
v_gene: TRBV4-1
abundance: NA
CDR3aa: CASSLSGRPPLEQFF
CDR3nt: TGCGCCAGCAGCCTTAGCGGGAGGCCTCCCCTAGAGCAGTTCTTC

d_gene: NA
j_gene: TRBJ1-2
v_gene: TRBV2
abundance: few
CDR3aa: CASSEGKGANYGYTF
CDR3nt: TGTGCCAGCAGTGAAGGAAAGGGGGCTAACTATGGCTACACCTTC

d_gene: TRBD2
j_gene: TRBJ2-7
v_gene: TRBV27
abundance: NA
CDR3aa: CASQTHSGGLFEQYF
CDR3nt: TGTGCCAGCCAAACCCACAGCGGGGGGTTGTTCGAGCAGTACTTC

d_gene: NA
j_gene: TRBJ1-6
v_gene: TRBV30
abundance: NA
CDR3aa: CAWSHSSYNSPLHF
CDR3nt: TGTGCCTGGAGTCACAGCTCCTATAATTCACCCCTCCACTTT

d_gene: NA
j_gene: TRBJ1-2
v_gene: TRBV19
abundance: few
CDR3aa: CASRRTETNYGYTF
CDR3nt: TGTGCCAGTAGAAGGACAGAAACTAACTATGGCTACACCTTC

d_gene: NA
j_gene: TRBJ1-2
v_gene: TRBV20-1
abundance: NA
CDR3aa: CSATGIYGYTF
CDR3nt: TGCAGTGCTACAGGGATCTATGGCTACACCTTC

d_gene: TRBD1
j_gene: TRBJ2-7
v_gene: TRBV5-1
abundance: NA
CDR3aa: CASRFGTGGHEQYF
CDR3nt: TGCGCCAGCAGGTTCGGGACAGGGGGCCACGAGCAGTACTTC

d_gene: NA
j_gene: TRBJ2-1
v_gene: TRBV6-5
abundance: NA
CDR3aa: CASSDSGHEQFF
CDR3nt: TGTGCCAGCAGTGACTCAGGGCATGAGCAGTTCTTC

d_gene: NA
j_gene: TRBJ1-1
v_gene: TRBV19
abundance: once
CDR3aa: CASSIIPGIPTEAFF
CDR3nt: TGTGCCAGTAGTATTATTCCGGGTATCCCCACTGAAGCTTTCTTT

d_gene: NA
j_gene: TRBJ2-3
v_gene: TRBV5-8
abundance: NA
CDR3aa: CASSLGTTDTQYF
CDR3nt: TGTGCCAGCAGCTTGGGTACCACAGATACGCAGTATTTT

d_gene: NA
j_gene: TRBJ2-3
v_gene: TRBV5-1
abundance: NA
CDR3aa: CASSLAIGRDTQYF
CDR3nt: TGCGCCAGCAGCTTGGCCATAGGGAGAGATACGCAGTATTTT

d_gene: TRBD1
j_gene: TRBJ1-1
v_gene: TRBV5-1
abundance: NA
CDR3aa: CASSTGQGPATTEAFF
CDR3nt: TGCGCCAGCAGCACCGGACAGGGCCCGGCGACCACTGAAGCTTTCTTT

d_gene: NA
j_gene: TRBJ1-2
v_gene: TRBV7-2
abundance: NA
CDR3aa: CASSLGRGDYGYTF
CDR3nt: TGTGCCAGCAGCTTAGGCAGGGGAGACTATGGCTACACCTTC

d_gene: NA
j_gene: TRBJ1-1
v_gene: TRBV10-3
abundance: NA
CDR3aa: CAISESRTRAEAFF
CDR3nt: TGTGCCATCAGTGAGTCAAGGACACGAGCTGAAGCTTTCTTT

d_gene: NA
j_gene: TRBJ1-5
v_gene: TRBV7-2
abundance: few
CDR3aa: CASSPYNQPQHF
CDR3nt: TGTGCCAGCAGCCCTTACAATCAGCCCCAGCATTTT

d_gene: NA
j_gene: TRBJ2-7
v_gene: TRBV7-2
abundance: NA
CDR3aa: CASSLPGTVTYEQYF
CDR3nt: TGTGCCAGCAGCTTACCCGGGACGGTAACCTACGAGCAGTACTTC

d_gene: NA
j_gene: TRBJ2-1
v_gene: TRBV19
abundance: NA
CDR3aa: CASSLSGSGAYNEQFF
CDR3nt: TGTGCCAGTAGTCTTTCCGGGTCCGGCGCCTACAATGAGCAGTTCTTC

d_gene: NA
j_gene: TRBJ1-1
v_gene: TRBV29-1
abundance: NA
CDR3aa: CSVAHLEAFF
CDR3nt: TGCAGCGTTGCCCATCTCGAAGCTTTCTTT

d_gene: NA
j_gene: TRBJ2-3
v_gene: TRBV7-2
abundance: NA
CDR3aa: CASSPAMGSTDTQYF
CDR3nt: TGTGCCAGCAGCCCGGCTATGGGGAGCACAGATACGCAGTATTTT

d_gene: TRBD1
j_gene: TRBJ1-1
v_gene: TRBV10-1
abundance: NA
CDR3aa: CASSSSTGGQVNTEAFF
CDR3nt: TGCGCCAGCAGTTCGAGTACAGGGGGACAGGTGAACACTGAAGCTTTCTTT

d_gene: NA
j_gene: TRBJ2-2
v_gene: TRBV19
abundance: NA
CDR3aa: CASSIQDSDTGELFF
CDR3nt: TGTGCCAGTAGTATCCAGGACTCGGACACCGGGGAGCTGTTTTTT

d_gene: NA
j_gene: TRBJ2-7
v_gene: TRBV15
abundance: NA
CDR3aa: CATTGGLSDEQYF
CDR3nt: TGTGCCACCACCGGAGGGTTGAGTGACGAGCAGTACTTC

d_gene: TRBD2
j_gene: TRBJ2-1
v_gene: TRBV6-2/TRBV6-3
abundance: few
CDR3aa: CASSYPASGTVANEQFF
CDR3nt: TGTGCCAGCAGTTACCCGGCTAGCGGGACGGTTGCAAATGAGCAGTTCTTC

d_gene: NA
j_gene: TRBJ2-3
v_gene: TRBV11-2
abundance: NA
CDR3aa: CASTRTGIPTDTQYF
CDR3nt: TGTGCCAGCACCAGGACCGGTATTCCTACAGATACGCAGTATTTT

d_gene: NA
j_gene: TRBJ2-1
v_gene: TRBV7-3
abundance: NA
CDR3aa: CASSSGTAGEQFF
CDR3nt: TGTGCCAGCAGCTCAGGGACGGCGGGTGAGCAGTTCTTC

d_gene: NA
j_gene: TRBJ2-1
v_gene: TRBV19
abundance: NA
CDR3aa: CASSIDLTAPRGSNEQFF
CDR3nt: TGTGCCAGTAGTATAGATCTAACAGCTCCCCGGGGGTCCAATGAGCAGTTCTTC

d_gene: TRBD1
j_gene: TRBJ1-2
v_gene: TRBV2
abundance: NA
CDR3aa: CASSENRGVFGGYTF
CDR3nt: TGTGCCAGCAGTGAGAACAGGGGTGTCTTTGGCGGCTACACCTTC

d_gene: NA
j_gene: TRBJ1-1
v_gene: TRBV12-5
abundance: NA
CDR3aa: CASGPGGGKAFF
CDR3nt: TGTGCTAGTGGCCCGGGCGGCGGAAAAGCTTTCTTT

d_gene: TRBD2
j_gene: TRBJ2-1
v_gene: TRBV30
abundance: NA
CDR3aa: CAWTASGSVDEQFF
CDR3nt: TGTGCCTGGACGGCTAGCGGGAGTGTCGATGAGCAGTTCTTC

d_gene: NA
j_gene: TRBJ1-6
v_gene: TRBV7-2
abundance: few
CDR3aa: CASSLFSGSYNSPLHF
CDR3nt: TGTGCCAGCAGCTTATTTTCCGGCTCCTATAATTCACCCCTCCACTTT

d_gene: NA
j_gene: TRBJ2-5
v_gene: TRBV24-1
abundance: NA
CDR3aa: CATSDLGSRVGETQYF
CDR3nt: TGTGCCACCAGTGATTTAGGCAGCAGGGTAGGAGAGACCCAGTACTTC

d_gene: NA
j_gene: TRBJ2-5
v_gene: TRBV10-2
abundance: NA
CDR3aa: CASSATSYQETQYF
CDR3nt: TGCGCCAGCAGCGCGACATCATACCAAGAGACCCAGTACTTC

d_gene: TRBD2
j_gene: TRBJ2-7
v_gene: TRBV28
abundance: NA
CDR3aa: CASGSGRNYEQYF
CDR3nt: TGTGCCAGCGGAAGCGGGAGGAACTACGAGCAGTACTTC

d_gene: TRBD2
j_gene: TRBJ2-1
v_gene: TRBV7-3
abundance: NA
CDR3aa: CASRASGSPDEQFF
CDR3nt: TGTGCCAGCCGGGCTAGCGGGAGTCCGGATGAGCAGTTCTTC

d_gene: NA
j_gene: TRBJ1-2
v_gene: TRBV20-1
abundance: NA
CDR3aa: CSARDVNGYTF
CDR3nt: TGCAGTGCTAGAGATGTAAATGGCTACACCTTC

d_gene: NA
j_gene: TRBJ2-7
v_gene: TRBV2
abundance: NA
CDR3aa: CASRPLGSSYEQYF
CDR3nt: TGTGCCAGCAGACCCCTAGGGAGCTCCTACGAGCAGTACTTC

d_gene: TRBD1
j_gene: TRBJ2-7
v_gene: TRBV10-3
abundance: NA
CDR3aa: CAISRPGTDSYEQYF
CDR3nt: TGTGCCATCAGTCGCCCCGGGACAGATTCCTACGAGCAGTACTTC

d_gene: NA
j_gene: TRBJ2-7
v_gene: TRBV20-1
abundance: NA
CDR3aa: CSASPNSAGEQYF
CDR3nt: TGCAGTGCTAGTCCAAACTCGGCGGGAGAGCAGTACTTC

d_gene: NA
j_gene: TRBJ2-2
v_gene: TRBV11-2
abundance: NA
CDR3aa: CASSLDRRRGRPGELFF
CDR3nt: TGTGCCAGCAGCTTAGATCGTCGGCGCGGTAGACCCGGGGAGCTGTTTTTT

d_gene: TRBD1
j_gene: TRBJ2-7
v_gene: TRBV6-5
abundance: NA
CDR3aa: CASRTTGAPYEQYF
CDR3nt: TGTGCCAGCAGAACTACAGGGGCCCCCTACGAGCAGTACTTC

d_gene: NA
j_gene: TRBJ1-2
v_gene: TRBV9
abundance: NA
CDR3aa: CASSAWDGLNYGYTF
CDR3nt: TGTGCCAGCAGCGCGTGGGACGGATTAAACTATGGCTACACCTTC

d_gene: NA
j_gene: TRBJ1-1
v_gene: TRBV27
abundance: NA
CDR3aa: CASKTWGENTEAFF
CDR3nt: TGTGCCAGCAAAACGTGGGGGGAGAACACTGAAGCTTTCTTT